This T cell receptor (beta chain) is drawn from a study of cytomegalovirus exposure and HLA in healthy donors. V gave up 2 bases and J gave up 0 bases, with 14 bases separating them. Germline V gene lookup returns CDR1 SGDLS and CDR2 YYNGEE. The CDR3 sequence is 16 residues long. The PCR used 60 Vbeta and 13 Jbeta primers. Profiled with immunoSEQ multiplex PCR; TCRdb holds only in-frame clones, not every one. Its table records 150,000 or so clones. About this clone itself: The antigen is undetermined.

Study results and caveats: Specific recognition of CMV antigens was confirmed in vitro for three chains (all CMV-associated).

This TCR came from a woman aged 50 to 60 in good health and CMV-seronegative. The chain employs TRBV9 and TRBJ1-2; perhaps TRBD1 as D (5 bases). Sequencing was performed on PBMCs. CDR3 region: CASSVRMDTPNYGYTF. CDR3 sequence (DNA): TGTGCCAGCAGCGTTAGGATGGACACTCCTAACTATGGCTACACCTTC.